The sequence of this TCR beta chain was determined in a study of shared clonotypes between healthy human individuals. Study findings and constraints: Clonotype sharing among donors was expected to depend on sequencing depth.

Here immunoSEQ multiplex PCR was the method, and the copy in TCRdb shows in-frame clones only, minus some. The sample includes about 2,500,000 clones, more than 90% seen only once; the top ten take more than 0.12%. The CDR3 is made up of 14 amino acids. The germline V gene encodes CDR1 MNHEY and CDR2 SMNVEV (reference sequence). Deletions cut 3 bases from V and 6 bases from J, with 14 bases between. This clone was observed once. Its target is unknown. J is TRBJ1-1 and V is TRBV27; D is undetermined. The TCR originated in a young man in good health. Sequencing was done on a sample of naive CD4+ T cells sorted from blood. The subset here: CD45RA+ positively selected. CDR3 loop: CASSFGLLASEAFF. CDR3 coding DNA: TGTGCCAGCAGTTTTGGGTTATTGGCCTCTGAAGCTTTCTTT.